Given below is one TCR beta chain in context. Its antigen is still unknown. This entry belongs to a study of PD-1 blockade in classical Hodgkin lymphoma. CDR1 and CDR2 (germline): SGHVS, FNYEAQ. CDR3 length: 16 residues. The germline V and J ends were trimmed by 0 bases and 3 bases, with 15 bases remaining between them. Study-level results: Newly diagnosed patients had diversity similar to the baseline diversity of complete responders.

Generated by immunoSEQ multiplex PCR, the TCRdb table keeps only in-frame clones and is missing some. The data show about 33,000 clones, around 74% seen once. Described time point: cycle 4 day 1 (C4D1), after more than 5 weeks of nivolumab. Every single patient, without exception, relapsed after autologous stem cell transplantation, and brentuximab vedotin exposure varied. Reported best responses ranged across complete response, partial response or progressive disease. The sample was peripheral blood mononuclear cells (PBMCs), taken before the fourth cycle of nivolumab. The genes are TRBV7-6 and TRBJ2-7; the D gene is possibly TRBD2 (5 bases). The receptor was isolated from a human donor with classical Hodgkin lymphoma. The DNA of the CDR3 is TGTGCCAGCAGCTTAGCGGGAGTGGAACCTAGCTACGAGCAGTACTTC. Its protein is CASSLAGVEPSYEQYF.